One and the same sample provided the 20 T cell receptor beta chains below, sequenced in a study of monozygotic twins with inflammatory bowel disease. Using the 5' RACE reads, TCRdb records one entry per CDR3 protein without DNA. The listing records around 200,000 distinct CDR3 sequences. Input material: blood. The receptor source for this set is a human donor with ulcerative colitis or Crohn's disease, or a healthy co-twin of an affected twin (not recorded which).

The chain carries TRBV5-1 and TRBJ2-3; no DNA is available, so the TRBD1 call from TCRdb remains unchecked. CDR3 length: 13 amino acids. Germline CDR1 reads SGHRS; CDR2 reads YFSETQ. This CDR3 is CASSKQGTDTQYF.

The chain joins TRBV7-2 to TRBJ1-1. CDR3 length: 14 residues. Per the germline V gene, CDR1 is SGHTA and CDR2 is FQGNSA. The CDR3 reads CASSLARGRADAFF.

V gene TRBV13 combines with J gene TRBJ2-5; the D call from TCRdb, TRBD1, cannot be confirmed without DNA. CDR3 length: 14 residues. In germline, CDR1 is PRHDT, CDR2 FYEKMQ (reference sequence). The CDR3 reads CASSPRGRQETQYF.

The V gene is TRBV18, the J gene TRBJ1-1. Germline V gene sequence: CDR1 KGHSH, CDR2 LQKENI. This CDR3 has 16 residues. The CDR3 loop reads CASSYLPTQGGTEAFF.

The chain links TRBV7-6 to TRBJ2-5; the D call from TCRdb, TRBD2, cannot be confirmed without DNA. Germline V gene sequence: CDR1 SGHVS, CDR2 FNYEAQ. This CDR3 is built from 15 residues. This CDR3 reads CASSLGGGDQETQYF. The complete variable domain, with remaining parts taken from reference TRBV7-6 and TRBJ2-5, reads GAGVSQSPRYKVTKRGQDVALRCDPISGHVSLYWYRQALGQGPEFLTYFNYEAQQDKSGLPNDRFSAERPEGSISTLTIQRTEQRDSAMYRCASSLGGGDQETQYFGPGTRLLVL.

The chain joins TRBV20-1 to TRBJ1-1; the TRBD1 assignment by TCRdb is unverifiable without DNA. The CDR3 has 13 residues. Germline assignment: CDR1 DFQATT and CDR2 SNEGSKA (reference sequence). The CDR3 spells CSARGQGETEAFF.

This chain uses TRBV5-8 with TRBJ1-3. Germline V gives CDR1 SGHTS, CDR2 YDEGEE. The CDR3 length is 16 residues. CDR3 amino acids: CASSLVVSHSGNTIYF.

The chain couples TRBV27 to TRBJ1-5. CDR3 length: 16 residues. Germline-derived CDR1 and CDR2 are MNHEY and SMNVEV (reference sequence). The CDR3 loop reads CASSLNWGRGNQPQHF.

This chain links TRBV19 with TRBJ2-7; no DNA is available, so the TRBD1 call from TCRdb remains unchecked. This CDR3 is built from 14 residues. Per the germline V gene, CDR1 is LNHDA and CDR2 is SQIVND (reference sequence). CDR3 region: CASSIGQDSYEQYF.

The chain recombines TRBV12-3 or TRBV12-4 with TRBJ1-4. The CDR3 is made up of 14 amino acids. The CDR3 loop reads CASSFGGGSEKLFF.

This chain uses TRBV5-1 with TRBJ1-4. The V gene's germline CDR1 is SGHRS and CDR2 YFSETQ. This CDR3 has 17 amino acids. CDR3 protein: CASSWAMEDPTNEKLFF.

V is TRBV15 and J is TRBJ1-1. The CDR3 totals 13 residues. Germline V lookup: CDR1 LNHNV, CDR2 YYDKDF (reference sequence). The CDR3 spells CATRALRSTEAFF.

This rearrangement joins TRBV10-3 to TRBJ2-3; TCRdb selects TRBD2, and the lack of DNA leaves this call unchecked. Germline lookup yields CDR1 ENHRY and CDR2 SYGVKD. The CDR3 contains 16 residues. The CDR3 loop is CAITPGLVRRTDTQYF.

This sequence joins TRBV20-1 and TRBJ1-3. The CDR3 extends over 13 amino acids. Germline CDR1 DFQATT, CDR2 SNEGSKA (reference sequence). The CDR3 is CSARDLSGNTIYF.

The CDR3 loop is CSARETGNQPQHF. The chain links TRBV20-1 to TRBJ1-5; TCRdb's D gene call, TRBD1, goes unchecked for lack of DNA. Germline CDR1 and CDR2: DFQATT and SNEGSKA (reference sequence). The CDR3 has 13 amino acids.

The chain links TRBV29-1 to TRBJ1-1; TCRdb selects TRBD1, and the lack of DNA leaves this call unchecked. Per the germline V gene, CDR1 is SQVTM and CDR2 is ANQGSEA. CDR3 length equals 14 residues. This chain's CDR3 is CSVTEGALNTEAFF.

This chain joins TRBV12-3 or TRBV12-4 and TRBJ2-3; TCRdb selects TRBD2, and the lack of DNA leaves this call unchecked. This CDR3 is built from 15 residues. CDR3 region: CASSSGGGAGDTQYF.

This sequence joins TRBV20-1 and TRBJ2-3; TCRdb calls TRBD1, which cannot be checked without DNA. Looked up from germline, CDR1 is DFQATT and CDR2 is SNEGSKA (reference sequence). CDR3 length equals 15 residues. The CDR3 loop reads CSATSGTGGTDTQYF.

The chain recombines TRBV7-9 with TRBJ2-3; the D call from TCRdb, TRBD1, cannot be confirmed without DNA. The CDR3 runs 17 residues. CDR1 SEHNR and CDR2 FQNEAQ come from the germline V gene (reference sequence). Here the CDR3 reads CASSLAGAGGSTDTQYF.

This chain's CDR3 is CSASAGFSYNEQFF. The rearrangement links TRBV20-1 to TRBJ2-1; lacking DNA, the TRBD2 call made by TCRdb goes unchecked. Germline CDR1 DFQATT, CDR2 SNEGSKA (reference sequence). The CDR3 length is 14 residues.